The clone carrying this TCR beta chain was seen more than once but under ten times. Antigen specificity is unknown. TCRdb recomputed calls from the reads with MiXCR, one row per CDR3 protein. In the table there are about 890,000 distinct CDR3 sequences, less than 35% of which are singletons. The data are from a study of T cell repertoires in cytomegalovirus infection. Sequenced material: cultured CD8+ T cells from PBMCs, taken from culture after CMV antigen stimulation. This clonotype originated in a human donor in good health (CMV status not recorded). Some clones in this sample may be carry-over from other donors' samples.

The CDR3 DNA follows: TGTGCCAGCAGTGAATACGGGGGTCGAGGTACGCAGTATTTT. Translated, it gives CASSEYGGRGTQYF. The J gene is TRBJ2-3, the V gene TRBV6-1, with D perhaps TRBD2 (6 bases). Trimming took off 2 bases at V and 8 bases at J, with 14 bases between the two ends. Germline V lookup: CDR1 MNHNS, CDR2 SASEGT. CDR3 size: 14 residues.